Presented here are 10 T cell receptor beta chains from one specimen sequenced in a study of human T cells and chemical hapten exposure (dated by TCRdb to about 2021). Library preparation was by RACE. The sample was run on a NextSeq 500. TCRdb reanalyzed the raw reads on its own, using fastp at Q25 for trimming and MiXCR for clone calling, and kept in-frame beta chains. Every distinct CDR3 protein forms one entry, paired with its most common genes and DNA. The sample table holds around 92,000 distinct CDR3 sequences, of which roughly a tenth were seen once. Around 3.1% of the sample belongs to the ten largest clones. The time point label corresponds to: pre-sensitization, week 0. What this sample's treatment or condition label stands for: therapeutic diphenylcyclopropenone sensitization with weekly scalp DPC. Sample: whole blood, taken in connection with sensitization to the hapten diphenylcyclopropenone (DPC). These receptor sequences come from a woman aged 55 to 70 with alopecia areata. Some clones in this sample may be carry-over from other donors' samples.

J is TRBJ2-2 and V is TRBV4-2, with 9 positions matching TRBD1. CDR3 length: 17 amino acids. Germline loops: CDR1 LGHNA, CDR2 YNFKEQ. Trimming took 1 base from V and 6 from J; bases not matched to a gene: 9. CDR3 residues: CASSQGTGGIMAGELFF. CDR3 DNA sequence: TGTGCCAGCAGCCAAGGAACAGGGGGCATAATGGCCGGGGAGCTGTTTTTT.

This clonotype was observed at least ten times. In DNA form, the CDR3 reads TGTGCTAGTGGCTCGGGAGGTCCGGGCCGGGAGCTGTTTTTT. Translation: CASGSGGPGRELFF. The V and J genes are TRBV12-5 and TRBJ2-2; 7 nucleotides align to TRBD2. This CDR3 spans 14 amino acids. V was pared by 6 bases and J by 9 bases, with 10 bases of the junction left unmatched. Germline V CDR1 and CDR2: LGHNT, FRNRAP.

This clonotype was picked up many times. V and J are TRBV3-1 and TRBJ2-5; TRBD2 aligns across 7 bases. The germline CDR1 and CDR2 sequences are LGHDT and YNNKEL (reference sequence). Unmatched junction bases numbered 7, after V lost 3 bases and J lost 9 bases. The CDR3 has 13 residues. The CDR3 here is CASSQIDRGAQYF. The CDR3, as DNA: TGTGCCAGCAGCCAGATCGACCGGGGGGCCCAGTACTTC.

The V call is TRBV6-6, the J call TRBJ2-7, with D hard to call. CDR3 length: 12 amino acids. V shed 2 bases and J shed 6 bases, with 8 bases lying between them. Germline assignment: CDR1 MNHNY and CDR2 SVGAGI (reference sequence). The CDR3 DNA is TGTGCCAGCAGTTACCAACGGTCCGAGCAGTACTTC. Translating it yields CASSYQRSEQYF.

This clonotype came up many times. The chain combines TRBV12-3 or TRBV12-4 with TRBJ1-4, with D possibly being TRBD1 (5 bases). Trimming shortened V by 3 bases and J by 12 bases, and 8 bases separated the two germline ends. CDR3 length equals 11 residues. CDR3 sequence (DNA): TGTGCCAGCAGTTTGCAGGGTCAACTGTTTTTT. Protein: CASSLQGQLFF.

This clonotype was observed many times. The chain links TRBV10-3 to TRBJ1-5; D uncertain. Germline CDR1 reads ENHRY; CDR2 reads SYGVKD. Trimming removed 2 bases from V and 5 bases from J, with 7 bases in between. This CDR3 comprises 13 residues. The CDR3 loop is CAISEISYQPQHF. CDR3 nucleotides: TGTGCCATCAGTGAGATTTCCTATCAGCCCCAGCATTTT.

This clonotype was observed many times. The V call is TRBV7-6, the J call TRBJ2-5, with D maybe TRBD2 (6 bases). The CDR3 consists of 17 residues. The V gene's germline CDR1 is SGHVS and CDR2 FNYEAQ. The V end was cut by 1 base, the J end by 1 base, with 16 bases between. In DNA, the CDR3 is TGTGCCAGCAGCTTAGGTTTCTCTAGCGATGCCCAAGAGACCCAGTACTTC. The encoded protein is CASSLGFSSDAQETQYF.

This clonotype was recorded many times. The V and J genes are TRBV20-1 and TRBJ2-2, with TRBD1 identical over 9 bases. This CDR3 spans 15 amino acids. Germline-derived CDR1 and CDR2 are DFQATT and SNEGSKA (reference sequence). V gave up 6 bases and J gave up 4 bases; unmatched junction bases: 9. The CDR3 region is CSAPKQGAGTGELFF. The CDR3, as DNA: TGCAGTGCGCCTAAACAGGGGGCGGGCACCGGGGAGCTGTTTTTT.

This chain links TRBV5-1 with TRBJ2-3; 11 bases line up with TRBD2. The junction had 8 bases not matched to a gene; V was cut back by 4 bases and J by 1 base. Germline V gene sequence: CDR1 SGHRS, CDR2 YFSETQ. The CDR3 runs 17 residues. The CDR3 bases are TGCGCCAGCAGCCGGCGGGCTAGCGGGGGGCGCACAGATACGCAGTATTTT. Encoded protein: CASSRRASGGRTDTQYF.

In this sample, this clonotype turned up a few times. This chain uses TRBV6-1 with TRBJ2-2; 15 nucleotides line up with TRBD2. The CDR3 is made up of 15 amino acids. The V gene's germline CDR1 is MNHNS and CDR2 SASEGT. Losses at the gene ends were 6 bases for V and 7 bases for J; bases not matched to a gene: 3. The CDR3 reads CASRGTSGGIGELFF. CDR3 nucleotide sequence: TGTGCCAGCAGAGGGACTAGCGGGGGGATCGGGGAGCTGTTTTTT.